The sequence of this T cell receptor beta chain was determined in a study of tumor-infiltrating T cells and Merkel cell polyomavirus (dated by TCRdb to 2016 to 2017). Describing the broader study: CD8+ T cells specific for the Merkel cell polyomavirus KLL epitope were examined in Merkel cell carcinoma patients. Varying disease stages were represented at patient presentation, and patients were followed for a median of approximately 2.5 years (range 1.1 to 6.0 years). Varied, non-standardized therapies, including chemotherapy, radiation and immunotherapies, were received by the patients. In about 14 samples, KLL-tetramer-sorted cells taken from blood or tumor-infiltrating lymphocytes underwent TRB sequencing, as did some twelve matched whole-tumor samples. Most whole-tumor samples were obtained as 25-micron curls cut from formalin-fixed, paraffin-embedded tissue blocks. Across the study, one tumor sample was obtained as a frozen nodal tumor digest and one as a flash-frozen core biopsy of a metastasis. Findings and caveats that apply to the study as a whole: More unique KLL-specific clonotypes in tumors (roughly 5-120 vs 0-3) was associated with a significant MCC-specific survival advantage (P = 0.0051). Significantly improved MCC-specific survival was associated with a higher intratumoral fraction of KLL-specific T cells (roughly 1.8-18% versus roughly 0-0.14%). KLL-specific TRB repertoires were found to be diverse and largely private, with only one public clonotype, shared by two patients, identified among hundreds of unique sequences. Only a single viral epitope was studied, so T cells against other Merkel cell polyomavirus epitopes were not captured. The small sample size of the study (n of about eleven patients) is recognized as a limitation.

As regards this clone: This clone's antigen is unknown. The sample holds no much larger clone one base away, and base qualities are not on file.

The CDR3 goes from the cysteine to the phenylalanine over 13 residues. Kept here is only the CDR3 DNA, which spans 39 bases and is read in frame from base 1. CDR1 and CDR2 are drawn from the germline V gene: ENHRY, SYGVKD. The germline V and J ends show losses of 4 bases and 6 bases respectively, and no gene match explains 2 bases of the junction. By immunohistochemistry, the tumors of all patients showed robust positive staining for Merkel cell polyomavirus Large T antigen. The study included about eleven Merkel cell carcinoma patients whose blood and/or cultured TIL contained robust KLL-tetramer+ populations exceeding 0.04% of CD8+ T cells. Every patient was Caucasian, and patient ages ranged from roughly 45 to 80 years, with a median of approximately 66 years. The library was generated by the immunoSEQ multiplex PCR assay. Adaptive Biotechnologies (Seattle, WA) carried out the genomic DNA extraction, TRB sequencing and normalization. As for how the authors treated the data: To compute clonality, the Shannon entropy of productive TRB sequences was normalized by log2 of unique productive sequences and then subtracted from one. To identify KLL-specific clonotypes in tumors, TCRbeta CDR3 amino acid sequences were matched against the sequences from the tetramer-sorted sample of each patient. TCRdb carries this immuneACCESS record with in-frame sequences only. Its versions omit some clonotypes, under half of them owing to an unresolved V gene in the studies checked, with the rest unexplained. V and J calls and clone size come straight from that table; D and trimming were deduced from the DNA. Counted in this sample were more than 2,500 clones; roughly four fifths of them appeared once. Around 8.3% of the sample lies in the top ten.

The sequence was obtained from a man between 50 and 59 years old with Merkel cell carcinoma. The chain couples TRBV10-3 to TRBJ2-4; 8 bases in between match TRBD1. Input material: tumor tissue. The CDR3 in this case is CAISVDRANIQYF. Here is the DNA: TGTGCCATCAGTGTGGACAGGGCAAACATTCAGTACTTC.